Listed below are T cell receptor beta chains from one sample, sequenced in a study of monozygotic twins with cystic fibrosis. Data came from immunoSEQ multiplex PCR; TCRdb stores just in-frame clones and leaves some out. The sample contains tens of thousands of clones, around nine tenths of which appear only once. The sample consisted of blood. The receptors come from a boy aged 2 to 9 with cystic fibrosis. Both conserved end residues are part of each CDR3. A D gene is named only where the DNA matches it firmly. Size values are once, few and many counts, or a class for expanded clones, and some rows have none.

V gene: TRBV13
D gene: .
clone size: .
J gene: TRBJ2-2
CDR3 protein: CASSSHKDERTGELFF
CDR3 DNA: TGTGCCAGCAGCTCCCATAAGGACGAAAGGACCGGGGAGCTGTTTTTT

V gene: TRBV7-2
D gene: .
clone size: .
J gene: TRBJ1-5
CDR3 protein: CASSFNSLSNQPQHF
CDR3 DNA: TGTGCCAGCAGCTTTAACAGTCTCAGCAATCAGCCCCAGCATTTT

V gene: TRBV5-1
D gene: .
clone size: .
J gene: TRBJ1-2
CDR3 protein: CASSLDGGAYGYTF
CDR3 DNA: TGCGCCAGCAGCTTGGATGGGGGGGCATATGGCTACACCTTC

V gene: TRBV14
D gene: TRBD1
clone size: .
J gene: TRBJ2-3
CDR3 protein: CASSQAGTGVATDTQYF
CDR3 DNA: TGTGCCAGCAGCCAAGCCGGGACAGGGGTAGCCACAGATACGCAGTATTTT

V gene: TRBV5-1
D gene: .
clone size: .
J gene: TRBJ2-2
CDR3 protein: CASSLETNTGELFF
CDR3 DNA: TGCGCCAGCAGCTTGGAGACAAACACCGGGGAGCTGTTTTTT

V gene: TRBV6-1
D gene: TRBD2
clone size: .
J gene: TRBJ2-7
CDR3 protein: CASSEAFLIAGAAYEQYF
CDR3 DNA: TGTGCCAGCAGTGAAGCCTTCCTAATAGCGGGGGCCGCCTACGAGCAGTACTTC

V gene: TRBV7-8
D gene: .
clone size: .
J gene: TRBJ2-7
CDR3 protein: CASSLEDSGQYGAWYEQYF
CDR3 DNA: TGTGCCAGCAGCTTAGAGGACAGCGGGCAGTATGGGGCGTGGTACGAGCAGTACTTC

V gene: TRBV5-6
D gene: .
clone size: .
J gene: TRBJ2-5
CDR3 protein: CASSWSRAETQYF
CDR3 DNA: TGTGCCAGCAGCTGGAGCAGGGCAGAGACCCAGTACTTC

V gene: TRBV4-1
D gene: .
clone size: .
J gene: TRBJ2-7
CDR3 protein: CASSQDRGNSYEQYF
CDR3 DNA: TGCGCCAGCAGCCAAGACAGGGGCAACTCCTACGAGCAGTACTTC

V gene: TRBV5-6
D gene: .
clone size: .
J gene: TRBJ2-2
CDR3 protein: CASSLVNPSDTGELFF
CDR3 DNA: TGTGCCAGCAGCTTGGTGAACCCCAGTGACACCGGGGAGCTGTTTTTT

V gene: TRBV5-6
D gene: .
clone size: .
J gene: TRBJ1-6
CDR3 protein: CASSFMAGSPLHF
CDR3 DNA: TGTGCCAGCAGCTTCATGGCCGGTTCACCCCTCCACTTT

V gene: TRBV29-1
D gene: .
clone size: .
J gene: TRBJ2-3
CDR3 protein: CSVEGVGRADTQYF
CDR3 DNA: TGCAGCGTTGAAGGGGTAGGCAGGGCAGATACGCAGTATTTT

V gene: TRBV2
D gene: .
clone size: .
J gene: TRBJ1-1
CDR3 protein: CASSGEARDTEAFF
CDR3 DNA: TGTGCCAGCAGTGGGGAGGCCCGGGACACTGAAGCTTTCTTT

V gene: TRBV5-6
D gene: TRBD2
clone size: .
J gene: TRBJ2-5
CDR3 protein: CASSLNSGLETQYF
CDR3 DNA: TGTGCCAGCAGCCTGAATAGCGGGTTGGAGACCCAGTACTTC

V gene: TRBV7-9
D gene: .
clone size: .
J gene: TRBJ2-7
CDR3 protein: CASSSPERGYEQYF
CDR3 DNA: TGTGCCAGCAGCTCTCCTGAGAGGGGCTACGAGCAGTACTTC

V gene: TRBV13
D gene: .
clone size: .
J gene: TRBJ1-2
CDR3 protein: CASSLGSQLHGYTF
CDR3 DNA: TGTGCCAGCAGCTTAGGTTCACAATTGCATGGCTACACCTTC

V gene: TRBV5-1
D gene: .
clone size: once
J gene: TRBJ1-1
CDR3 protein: CASSIQGASTEAFF
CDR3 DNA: TGCGCCAGCAGCATTCAGGGCGCGAGCACTGAAGCTTTCTTT

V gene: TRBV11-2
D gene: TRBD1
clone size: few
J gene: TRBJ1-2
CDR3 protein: CASSLGQGNPYGYTF
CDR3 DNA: TGTGCCAGCAGCCTAGGACAGGGGAATCCCTATGGCTACACCTTC

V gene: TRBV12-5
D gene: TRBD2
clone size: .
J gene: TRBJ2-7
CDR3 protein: CARDLWSGGGVYEQYF
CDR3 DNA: TGTGCTAGGGACCTCTGGTCGGGGGGTGGTGTCTACGAGCAGTACTTC

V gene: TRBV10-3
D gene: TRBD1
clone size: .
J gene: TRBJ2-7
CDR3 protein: CAIQPGGADEQYF
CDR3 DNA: TGTGCCATCCAGCCAGGGGGCGCGGACGAGCAGTACTTC

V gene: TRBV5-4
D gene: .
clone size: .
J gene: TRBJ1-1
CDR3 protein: CASSLDPMDITGTEAFF
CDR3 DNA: TGTGCCAGCAGCCTGGACCCTATGGACATTACTGGCACTGAAGCTTTCTTT

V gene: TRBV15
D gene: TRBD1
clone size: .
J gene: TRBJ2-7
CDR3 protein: CATSRETHGTGLSYEQYF
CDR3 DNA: TGTGCCACCAGCAGAGAGACCCACGGGACAGGGCTGTCCTACGAGCAGTACTTC

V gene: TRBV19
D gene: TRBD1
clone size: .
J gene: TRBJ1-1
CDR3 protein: CASSAGTGAMNTEAFF
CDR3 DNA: TGTGCCAGTAGCGCCGGGACAGGGGCCATGAACACTGAAGCTTTCTTT